This entry is about one T cell receptor (beta chain). These data come from a study of T cell changes during pregnancy in multiple sclerosis. The repertoire was sequenced with immunoSEQ multiplex PCR; TCRdb's copy has only in-frame clones and lacks some. The sample holds about 39,000 clones, approximately 90% seen once. The clonotype comes from a female donor in good health, enrolled as a control in a pregnancy study. The starting material was CD4+ T cells from peripheral blood mononuclear cells, obtained in the first trimester of pregnancy.

In DNA, the CDR3 is TGTGCCAGCAGTGAACGTGGCTTCGGGGGGCACGGGGAGCTGTTTTTT. The encoded protein is CASSERGFGGHGELFF. The chain uses TRBV2 and TRBJ2-2; tentatively, D is TRBD2 (7 bases). Trimming took 2 bases from V and 7 from J, leaving 17 bases between them. The CDR3 spans 16 residues. Germline CDR1 SNHLY, CDR2 FYNNEI.